This T cell receptor beta chain was identified during a study of blood T cell repertoires in COVID-19. Only one count was recorded for this clone. TCRdb keeps only in-frame clones here, not all; method: immunoSEQ multiplex PCR. Of around 160,000 clones in the sample, over 80% were seen once. V lost 7 bases and J 0 bases, leaving 8 bases between the germline ends. There are 13 residues in the CDR3. The sequenced sample consisted of PBMCs or T cells enriched from blood (not recorded which). The rearrangement links TRBV12-3 or TRBV12-4 to TRBJ2-3; D is unresolved. This receptor was taken from a woman aged 50 to 60 who had been exposed to COVID-19. The CDR3 here is CASTPGSTDTQYF. The DNA for the CDR3 is TGTGCCAGCACCCCCGGTAGCACAGATACGCAGTATTTT.